This T cell receptor beta chain was sequenced for a study of shared T cell receptors in the human thymus. Some clones are missing from TCRdb's copy, which holds only in-frame ones; the method was immunoSEQ multiplex PCR. This sample has 65,000 to 70,000 clones; nearly 95% occur once, and the top ten carry approximately 0.035%. Germline CDR1 and CDR2: SGDLS and YYNGEE. The CDR3 is 18 residues long. J gave up 2 bases and V 4 bases, and 10 bases lay outside the gene matches. The TCR comes from a human donor. Sequenced input: thymocytes. The V gene is TRBV9, the J gene TRBJ2-3; 13 nucleotides align to TRBD2. The CDR3 protein is CASSLTSGGPSYTDTQYF. The CDR3 region has the DNA TGTGCCAGCAGCTTGACTAGCGGGGGGCCCTCCTACACAGATACGCAGTATTTT.